This TCR beta chain stems from a study of shared clonotypes between healthy human individuals. V was shortened by 2 bases and J by 3 bases, with 14 bases between the two germline ends. The CDR3 consists of 15 residues. Germline-derived CDR1 and CDR2 are SGHDT and YYEEEE. TCRdb's table, derived via immunoSEQ multiplex PCR, lists solely in-frame clones and lacks some. The sample carries approximately 2.5 million clones, 93% recorded once. This receptor was identified in a man aged 18 to 35 in good health. Some clones in this sample may be carry-over from other donors' samples. Material for sequencing was naive CD4+ T cells from PBMCs. Stated subset: CD45RA+ positively selected. The rearrangement links TRBV5-6 to TRBJ1-2, with no clear D. The CDR3 nucleotides are TGTGCCAGCAGCTTCACCCATCCCAGCCACTATGGCTACACCTTC. The encoded protein is CASSFTHPSHYGYTF.